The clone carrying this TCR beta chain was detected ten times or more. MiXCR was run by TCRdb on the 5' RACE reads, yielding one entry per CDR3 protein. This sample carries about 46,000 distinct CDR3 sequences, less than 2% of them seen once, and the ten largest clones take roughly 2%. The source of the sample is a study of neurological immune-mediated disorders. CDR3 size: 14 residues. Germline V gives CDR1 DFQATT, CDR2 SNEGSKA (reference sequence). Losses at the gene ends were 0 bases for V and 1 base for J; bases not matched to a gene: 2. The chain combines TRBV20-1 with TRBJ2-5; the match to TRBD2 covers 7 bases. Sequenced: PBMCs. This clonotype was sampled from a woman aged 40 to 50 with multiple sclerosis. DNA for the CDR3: TGCAGTGCTAGAGATCGGGGGGTCCAAGAGACCCAGTACTTC. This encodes CSARDRGVQETQYF.